The clone carrying this T cell receptor (beta chain) was detected many times. The antigen is not known. CDR1 and CDR2 (germline): MDHEN, SYDVKM. V was shortened by 2 bases and J by 5 bases, with 11 bases between the two germline ends. CDR3 length equals 14 residues. This entry is derived from a study of T cells in Graves' hyperthyroidism and ophthalmopathy. Disease duration was under 3 months in the ophthalmopathy patients, who also had a Clinical Activity Score of at least 3 and a NOSPECS grade of at least 4. Findings and limits, study-wide: In validation, the model predicted ophthalmopathy. These predictions came a median approximately six months before onset. Ophthalmopathy could be told apart from stable hyperthyroidism with a 13 V-J model.

Amplified TCR beta CDR3 regions derived from RNA transcripts. With the HTBI primer set, the TCR CDR3 went through a first round of RT-PCR. Each CDR3 protein is one row after TCRdb ran MiXCR on the multiplex PCR reads. Here the sample spans 400,000 to 500,000 distinct CDR3 sequences, roughly 15% being singletons. V is TRBV28 and J is TRBJ2-3; a possible D gene is TRBD2 (7 bases). The sequence was collected from a man younger than 30 with Graves' ophthalmopathy. The sequencing sample was made of blood. The CDR3 sequence: CASSLRGALDTQYF. CDR3 nucleotides: TGTGCCAGCAGTTTACGGGGGGCGTTAGATACGCAGTATTTT.